These 22 T cell receptor beta chains were sequenced from one sample in a study of cytomegalovirus exposure and HLA in healthy donors (dated by TCRdb to 2015 to 2018). The library was prepared using the immunoSEQ multiplex PCR assay. The multiplex PCR relied on a mix of 60 forward primers for TCR Vbeta segments and 13 reverse primers for TCR Jbeta segments. Not all clones reach the TCRdb copy of this immuneACCESS table, which keeps in-frame sequences only. Checked studies attribute under half of the gap to unresolved V genes and leave the rest unexplained. Present in this sample are around 130,000 clones, around 84% of which were seen just once. In total, the top ten clones hold around 3% of the sample. Sequencing was carried out using PBMCs. The source of these receptors is a young woman in good health and CMV-seropositive.

The genes are TRBV7-9 and TRBJ1-1, with 7 bases identical to TRBD1. Germline CDR1 and CDR2: SEHNR and FQNEAQ (reference sequence). This CDR3 has 15 amino acids. Trimming cost V 5 bases and J 1 base; bases outside gene matches: 7. The CDR3 region is CASSTEQGPNTEAFF. The CDR3 DNA reads as TGTGCCAGCAGCACCGAACAGGGGCCGAACACTGAAGCTTTCTTT.

The rearrangement links TRBV25-1 to TRBJ2-7, with TRBD2 matching over 9 bases. There are 15 residues in the CDR3. V lost 4 bases and J lost 1; bases outside the gene matches: 5. The germline gives CDR1 MGHDK, CDR2 SYGVNS. The CDR3 is CASSVRLAGSYEQYF. The CDR3 coding sequence is TGTGCCAGCAGTGTACGGCTAGCGGGGTCCTACGAGCAGTACTTC.

The chain links TRBV29-1 to TRBJ2-3; TRBD2 agrees at 8 bases. The ends lost 2 bases at V and 5 bases at J; junction bases unmatched: 6. CDR1 and CDR2 from the germline V gene are SQVTM and ANQGSEA. This CDR3 contains 14 residues. In nucleotides, the CDR3 is TGCAGCGTTGAACCCGGGGGGGCCTTAGATACGCAGTATTTT. It encodes CSVEPGGALDTQYF.

The chain recombines TRBV13 with TRBJ2-3; 8 bases match TRBD2. V lost 5 bases, J lost 2 bases, and 9 bases stayed unmatched. The CDR3 extends over 16 amino acids. The germline V gene has CDR1 PRHDT and CDR2 FYEKMQ (reference sequence). CDR3 in amino acids: CASSLRGGLFTDTQYF. CDR3 nucleotide sequence: TGTGCCAGCAGCCTCCGGGGGGGCCTGTTCACAGATACGCAGTATTTT.

The chain has TRBV18 and TRBJ1-2, with TRBD1 identical over 12 bases. The CDR3 length is 14 residues. After removal of 5 bases from V and 6 bases from J, the junction contained 4 bases not matched to a gene. The germline gives CDR1 KGHSH, CDR2 LQKENI. In nucleotides, the CDR3 is TGTGCCAGCTCAAAGGGACAGGGGGCTGATGGCTACACCTTC. Amino acid sequence: CASSKGQGADGYTF.

The chain joins TRBV18 to TRBJ2-5; possible D gene TRBD1, 6 bases. This CDR3 has 13 amino acids. CDR1 KGHSH and CDR2 LQKENI come from the germline V gene. V lost 6 bases, J lost 3 bases, and 11 bases lay in between. CDR3 nucleotides: TGTGCCAGCTCCCTGGGGGCAGAAGAGACCCAGTACTTC. As protein: CASSLGAEETQYF.

This clone was recorded a few times. CDR3 sequence reads: CASSQAGSSYGYTF. The DNA for the CDR3 is TGCGCCAGCAGCCAAGCAGGGTCGAGCTATGGCTACACCTTC. The chain combines TRBV4-1 with TRBJ1-2; D is possibly TRBD1 (5 bases). The CDR3 is made up of 14 amino acids. CDR1 is MGHRA and CDR2 is YSYEKL in the germline V gene. Between the trimmed V and J ends, which lost 1 base and 4 bases, there was a span of 10 bases.

This sequence joins TRBV4-2 and TRBJ1-6, with D possibly being TRBD1 (5 bases). The CDR3 contains 14 residues. Germline values: CDR1 LGHNA, CDR2 YNFKEQ. V gave up 0 bases and J gave up 8 bases, with 8 bases separating them. CDR3 loop: CASSQDLRDSPLHF. The DNA for the CDR3 is TGTGCCAGCAGCCAAGATCTCAGGGATTCACCCCTCCACTTT.

This sequence joins TRBV2 and TRBJ1-6, with 8 bases that match TRBD1. This CDR3 comprises 14 residues. Looked up from germline, CDR1 is SNHLY and CDR2 is FYNNEI. Trimming removed 5 bases from V and 5 bases from J; junction bases left unmatched: 2. The CDR3, as DNA: TGTGCCAGCAGTCCGGACAGGGATAATTCACCCCTCCACTTT. It encodes CASSPDRDNSPLHF. Drawing the rest from reference TRBV2 and TRBJ1-6, the complete variable domain is EPEVTQTPSHQVTQMGQEVILRCVPISNHLYFYWYRQILGQKVEFLVSFYNNEISEKSEIFDDQFSVERPDGSNFTLKIRSTKLEDSAMYFCASSPDRDNSPLHFGNGTRLTVT.

The genes are TRBV6-5 and TRBJ2-7, with D hard to call. Trimming pared 5 bases from V and 5 bases from J, leaving 7 bases between. This CDR3 is 11 amino acids long. Germline CDR1 and CDR2: MNHEY and SVGAGI. CDR3 amino acids: CASSQTDEQYF. CDR3 coding DNA: TGTGCCAGCAGTCAAACAGACGAGCAGTACTTC.

The V gene is TRBV6-5, the J gene TRBJ2-3; TRBD1 matches at 7 bases. There are 15 residues in the CDR3. From germline, CDR1 is MNHEY and CDR2 SVGAGI. V was pared by 7 bases and J by 1 base, with 8 bases of the junction left unmatched. CDR3 loop: CASKEQGVGTDTQYF. The CDR3 DNA sequence: TGTGCCAGCAAAGAGCAGGGGGTTGGCACAGATACGCAGTATTTT.

The V gene is TRBV19, the J gene TRBJ2-2; a weak D match, TRBD1 (5 bases). This CDR3 contains 14 residues. The germline gives CDR1 LNHDA, CDR2 SQIVND (reference sequence). The V and J ends lost 6 bases and 8 bases respectively, with 16 bases between them. In nucleotides, the CDR3 is TGTGCCAGTAGCAGGGAACTGCTAGGTGGGGAGCTGTTTTTT. It is translated as CASSRELLGGELFF.

This clone appeared a single time. This chain uses TRBV18 with TRBJ2-5; TRBD2 agrees at 12 bases. The CDR3 has 19 amino acids. Germline CDR1 and CDR2: KGHSH and LQKENI. The junction had 13 bases not matched to a gene; V was cut back by 0 bases and J by 5 bases. Here the CDR3 DNA reads TGTGCCAGCTCACCACCCCGACTAGCGGGGGCGCTCCAGTTGGAGACCCAGTACTTC. It translates to CASSPPRLAGALQLETQYF.

CDR3 amino acids: CASSPETGGYGYTF. Written as DNA, the CDR3 is TGTGCCAGCTCACCCGAGACAGGGGGCTATGGCTACACCTTC. The chain has TRBV18 and TRBJ1-2; 9 bases are a match to TRBD1. This CDR3 is 14 amino acids long. The J segment lost 4 bases and the V segment lost 3 bases, leaving 3 bases of the junction unmatched. CDR1 is KGHSH, CDR2 LQKENI, per germline.

The V call is TRBV7-9, the J call TRBJ1-1; possible D gene TRBD1, 6 bases. The CDR3 contains 13 residues. Trimming took 7 bases from V and 1 from J, leaving 10 bases between them. Germline loops: CDR1 SEHNR, CDR2 FQNEAQ (reference sequence). CDR3 sequence: CASTPRGNTEAFF. The CDR3 region has the DNA TGTGCCAGCACTCCCAGGGGGAACACTGAAGCTTTCTTT.

The chain uses TRBV5-6 and TRBJ1-1; possible D gene TRBD1, 5 bases. Trimming took 2 bases from V and 8 from J, leaving 7 bases between them. The CDR3 has 11 amino acids. The germline V gene has CDR1 SGHDT and CDR2 YYEEEE. In DNA form, the CDR3 reads TGTGCCAGCAGCTTTACAGGAGAAGCTTTCTTT. This encodes CASSFTGEAFF.

This chain joins TRBV5-5 and TRBJ2-3; no clear D. Trimming took off 0 bases at V and 2 bases at J, with 7 bases between the two ends. CDR1 and CDR2 (germline): SGHKS, YYEKEE (reference sequence). The CDR3 has 14 residues. DNA of the CDR3: TGTGCCAGCAGCTTGGGGCTGTACACAGATACGCAGTATTTT. As protein: CASSLGLYTDTQYF.

The rearrangement links TRBV6-5 to TRBJ2-2; D may be TRBD2 (5 bases). Germline CDR1 is MNHEY and CDR2 is SVGAGI. CDR3 size: 14 residues. Between the trimmed V and J ends, which lost 2 bases and 4 bases, there was a span of 8 bases. CDR3 protein: CASSYKRPTGELFF. The CDR3 DNA sequence: TGTGCCAGCAGTTACAAGCGGCCCACCGGGGAGCTGTTTTTT.

V gene TRBV19 combines with J gene TRBJ1-3; D might be TRBD1 (6 bases). V was shortened by 9 bases and J by 0 bases, with 12 bases between the two germline ends. Per germline, CDR1 LNHDA and CDR2 SQIVND (reference sequence). This CDR3 contains 14 residues. The CDR3, as DNA: TGTGCCAGCCGGACAGACAACTCTGGAAACACCATATATTTT. This sequence encodes CASRTDNSGNTIYF.

This chain connects TRBV29-1 to TRBJ1-1; D uncertain. From germline, CDR1 is SQVTM and CDR2 ANQGSEA. The germline V and J ends were trimmed by 4 bases and 2 bases, with 5 bases remaining between them. CDR3 length: 11 residues. The CDR3 DNA is TGCAGCGTTGGGACTAACACTGAAGCTTTCTTT. It translates to CSVGTNTEAFF. Using reference TRBV29-1 and TRBJ1-1 for the parts outside the CDR3, the full variable domain is SAVISQKPSRDICQRGTSLTIQCQVDSQVTMMFWYRQQPGQSLTLIATANQGSEATYESGFVIDKFPISRPNLTFSTLTVSNMSPEDSSIYLCSVGTNTEAFFGQGTRLTVV.

The J gene is TRBJ2-5, the V gene TRBV9; 14 bases match TRBD2. The CDR3 length is 16 residues. Germline V lookup: CDR1 SGDLS, CDR2 YYNGEE. The V gene end was trimmed by 0 bases and the J gene end by 5 bases; junction bases not matched to a gene: 3. The CDR3 is CASSVGGLAGVETQYF. CDR3 nucleotides: TGTGCCAGCAGCGTAGGGGGACTAGCGGGGGTGGAGACCCAGTACTTC.

The chain combines TRBV11-2 with TRBJ1-2; 10 bases match TRBD1. This CDR3 region has 14 residues. Trimming removed 5 bases from V and 3 bases from J; junction bases left unmatched: 3. The germline CDR1 and CDR2 sequences are SGHAT and FQNNGV. The CDR3 DNA sequence: TGTGCCAGCAGCGCCGGACAGGGGGACTATGGCTACACCTTC. This codes for CASSAGQGDYGYTF.